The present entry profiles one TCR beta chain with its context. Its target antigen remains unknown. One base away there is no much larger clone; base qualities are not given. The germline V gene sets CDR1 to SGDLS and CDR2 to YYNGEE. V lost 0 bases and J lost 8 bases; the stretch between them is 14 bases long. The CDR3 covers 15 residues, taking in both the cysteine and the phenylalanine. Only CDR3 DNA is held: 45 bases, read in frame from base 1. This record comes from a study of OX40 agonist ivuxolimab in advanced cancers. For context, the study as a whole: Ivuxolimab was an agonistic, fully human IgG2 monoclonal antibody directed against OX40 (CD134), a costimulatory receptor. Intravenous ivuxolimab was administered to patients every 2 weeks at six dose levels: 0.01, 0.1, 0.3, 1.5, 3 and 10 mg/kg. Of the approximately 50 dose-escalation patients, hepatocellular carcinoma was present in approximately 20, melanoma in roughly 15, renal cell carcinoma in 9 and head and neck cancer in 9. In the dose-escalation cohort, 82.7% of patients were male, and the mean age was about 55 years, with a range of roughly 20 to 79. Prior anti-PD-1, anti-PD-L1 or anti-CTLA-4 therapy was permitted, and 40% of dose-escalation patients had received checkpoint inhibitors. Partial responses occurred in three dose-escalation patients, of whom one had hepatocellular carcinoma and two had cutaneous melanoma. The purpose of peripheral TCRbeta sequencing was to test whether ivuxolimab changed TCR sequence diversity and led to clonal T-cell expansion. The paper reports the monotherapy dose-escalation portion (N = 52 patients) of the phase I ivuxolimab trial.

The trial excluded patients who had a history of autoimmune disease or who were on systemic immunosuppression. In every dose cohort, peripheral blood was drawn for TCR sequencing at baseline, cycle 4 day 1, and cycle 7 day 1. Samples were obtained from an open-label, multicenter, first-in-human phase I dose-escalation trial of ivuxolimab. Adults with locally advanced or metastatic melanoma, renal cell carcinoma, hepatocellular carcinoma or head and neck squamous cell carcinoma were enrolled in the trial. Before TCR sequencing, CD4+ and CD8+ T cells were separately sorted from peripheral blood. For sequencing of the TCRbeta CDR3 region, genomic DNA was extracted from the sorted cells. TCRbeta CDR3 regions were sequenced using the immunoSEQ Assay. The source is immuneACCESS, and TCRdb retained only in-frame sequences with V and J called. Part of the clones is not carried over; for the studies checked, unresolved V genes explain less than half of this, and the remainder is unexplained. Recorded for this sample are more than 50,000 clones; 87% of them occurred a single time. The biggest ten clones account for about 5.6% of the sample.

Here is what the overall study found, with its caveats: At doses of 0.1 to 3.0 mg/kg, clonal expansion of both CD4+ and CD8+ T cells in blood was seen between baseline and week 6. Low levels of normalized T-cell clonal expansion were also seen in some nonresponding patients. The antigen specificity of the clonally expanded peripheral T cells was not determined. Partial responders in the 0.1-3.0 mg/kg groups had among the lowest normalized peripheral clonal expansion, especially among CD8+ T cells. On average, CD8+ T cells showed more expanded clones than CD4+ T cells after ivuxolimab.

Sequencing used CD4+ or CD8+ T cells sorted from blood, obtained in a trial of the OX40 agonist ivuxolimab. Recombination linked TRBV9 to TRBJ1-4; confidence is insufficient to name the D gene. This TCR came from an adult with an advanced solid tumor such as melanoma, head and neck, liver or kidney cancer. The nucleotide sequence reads TGTGCCAGCAGCGTAGGGCCGCTAACCCCCGAAAAACTGTTTTTT. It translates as CASSVGPLTPEKLFF.